This entry lists 14 T cell receptor beta chains sequenced from one sample in a study of post-analysis software for immune sequencing data. General study results and limits: Elevated frequency relative to controls characterized several TRBV segments in patients, TRBV5-6, TRBV5-1 and TRBV20-1 among them.

The antigens of these receptors remain unknown. Incorporated into the TCR beta cDNA libraries were unique molecular identifiers, which served to reduce PCR and sequencing biases. Via MiXCR, TCRdb re-called the PCR reads, giving one row per CDR3 protein. Of hundreds of thousands of distinct CDR3 sequences in the sample, roughly 46% are singletons; the top ten hold around 1.7%. Input material: blood. These receptors originate from a girl between 5 and 17 years old with multiple sclerosis.

The chain carries TRBV7-9 and TRBJ2-7; 8 bases line up with TRBD1. Germline assignment: CDR1 SEHNR and CDR2 FQNEAQ (reference sequence). CDR3 size: 16 residues. V lost 3 bases to trimming and J lost 5 bases; unmatched junction nucleotides: 12. This chain's CDR3 is CASSFLPGTGSHEQYF. CDR3 nucleotides: TGTGCCAGCAGCTTCCTACCCGGGACAGGCTCGCACGAGCAGTACTTC.

This clonotype was seen only a few times. A junction boundary mismatches the germline segment, possibly from a read error. V and J are TRBV3-1 and TRBJ1-6, with D hard to call. CDR1 and CDR2 from the germline V gene are LGHDT and YNNKEL (reference sequence). The CDR3 has 16 amino acids. In DNA form, the CDR3 reads TGTGCCAGCAGCCAAGAAAGGATGGGCAGGAGTTCACCCCCCCACTTT. Its protein product is CASSQERMGRSSPPHF.

As concerns this clonotype: An end of the junction differs from the germline gene, which may be a read error. V and J are TRBV24-1 and TRBJ2-1, with 8 positions matching TRBD2. The CDR3 contains 14 residues. Germline values: CDR1 KGHDR, CDR2 SFDVKD. CDR3 region: CAISDLRIAGEQFF. The CDR3 bases are TGTGCCATCAGTGATTTGAGGATAGCGGGAGAGCAGTTCTTC.

The chain combines TRBV2 with TRBJ2-1; no clear D gene. The CDR3 is 12 amino acids. Trimming cost V 6 bases and J 3 bases, with 6 bases left between them. The germline V gene encodes CDR1 SNHLY and CDR2 FYNNEI. Written as DNA, the CDR3 is TGTGCCAGCAGGGGCAACTACAATGAGCAGTTCTTC. It translates to CASRGNYNEQFF.

This chain links TRBV5-1 with TRBJ1-2; 7 bases are shared with TRBD1. The CDR3 length is 17 residues. CDR1 is SGHRS, CDR2 YFSETQ, per germline. Germline trimming cut 2 bases from V and 4 bases from J; bases unmatched to any gene: 14. CDR3 region: CASSFYPGQPATYGYTF. The CDR3 DNA is TGCGCCAGCAGCTTTTACCCGGGACAGCCTGCGACCTATGGCTACACCTTC.

As concerns this clonotype: A single base separates this from a much larger clone, so it may be a read error. The genes are TRBV10-3 and TRBJ2-7; possibly TRBD1 or TRBD2 for D (6 bases each). Looked up from germline, CDR1 is ENHRY and CDR2 is SYGVKD. The CDR3 loop spans 12 amino acids. The CDR3 sequence is CTAGTTTYEQYF. The CDR3 region has the DNA TGTACCGCGGGGACAACCACCTACGAGCAGTACTTC.

This clonotype turned up a few times. V is TRBV14 and J is TRBJ1-6, with D uncertain. Trimming pared 0 bases from V and 7 bases from J, leaving 4 bases between. This CDR3 comprises 13 residues. Germline CDR1 reads SGHDN; CDR2 reads FVKESK. In nucleotides, the CDR3 is TGTGCCAGCAGCCAAGAATCAAATTCACCCCTCCACTTT. Translation: CASSQESNSPLHF. The whole variable domain, filled in from reference TRBV14 and TRBJ1-6, reads EAGVTQFPSHSVIEKGQTVTLRCDPISGHDNLYWYRRVMGKEIKFLLHFVKESKQDESGMPNNRFLAERTGGTYSTLKVQPAELEDSGVYFCASSQESNSPLHFGNGTRLTVT.

This CDR3 is CASSQDRYLVSYEQYF. The CDR3 DNA reads as TGCGCCAGCAGCCAAGATCGTTACTTGGTCTCCTACGAGCAGTACTTC. The chain has TRBV4-1 and TRBJ2-7, with D unresolved. Trimming left V 0 bases short and J 0 bases short, with 12 bases between. Germline CDR1 reads MGHRA; CDR2 reads YSYEKL. The CDR3 totals 16 residues.

This clonotype was seen only a few times. The V and J genes are TRBV7-3 and TRBJ2-3; D not resolved. Trimming took off 0 bases at V and 8 bases at J, with 12 bases between the two ends. Per germline, CDR1 SGHTA and CDR2 FQGTGA. The CDR3 covers 14 residues. DNA for the CDR3: TGTGCCAGCAGCTTAACAACCGCCGACGGTACGCAGTATTTT. Amino acid sequence: CASSLTTADGTQYF.

This clonotype turned up a few times. This chain uses TRBV12-3 or TRBV12-4 with TRBJ1-1; possible D gene TRBD1, 6 bases. The CDR3 covers 15 residues. Trimming cost V 1 base and J 1 base, with 10 bases left between them. CDR3 coding DNA: TGTGCCAGCAGTTTAGGTTTGGACAGGAACACTGAAGCTTTCTTT. Its protein product is CASSLGLDRNTEAFF.

This sequence joins TRBV5-1 and TRBJ2-7; the D gene could be TRBD1 or TRBD2 (5 bases each). This CDR3 is 15 amino acids long. The V gene's germline CDR1 is SGHRS and CDR2 YFSETQ. Trimming took off 2 bases at V and 2 bases at J, with 14 bases between the two ends. The CDR3 nucleotides read TGCGCCAGCAGCTTCTTGTGGGGGAGTGCCTACGAGCAGTACTTC. This sequence encodes CASSFLWGSAYEQYF.

This clonotype was seen only once. The CDR3 spells CASSLTIVCETQYF. DNA of the CDR3: TGTGCCAGCAGCTTAACGATCGTGTGTGAGACCCAGTACTTC. The chain couples TRBV7-3 to TRBJ2-5; the D is unclear. The CDR3 consists of 14 residues. CDR1 is SGHTA and CDR2 is FQGTGA in the germline V gene. V was cut by 0 bases and J by 5 bases, with 10 bases left in between.

CDR3 coding DNA: TGTGCAGAGAGCAGGGGGCTCCCCGAAGCTTTCTTT. Translating it yields CAESRGLPEAFF. V gene TRBV30 combines with J gene TRBJ1-1, with TRBD1 matching 8 bases. CDR3 length: 12 amino acids. Germline values: CDR1 GTSNPN, CDR2 SVGIG (reference sequence).

This rearrangement joins TRBV6-5 to TRBJ2-7; 7 bases are a match to TRBD1. CDR1 MNHEY and CDR2 SVGAGI come from the germline V gene. The J segment lost 6 bases and the V segment lost 7 bases, leaving 15 bases of the junction unmatched. This CDR3 has 15 amino acids. CDR3 DNA: TGTGCCAGCAACTCCTTGGCAGGGGGACAGAGCGAGCAGTACTTC. Its protein is CASNSLAGGQSEQYF.